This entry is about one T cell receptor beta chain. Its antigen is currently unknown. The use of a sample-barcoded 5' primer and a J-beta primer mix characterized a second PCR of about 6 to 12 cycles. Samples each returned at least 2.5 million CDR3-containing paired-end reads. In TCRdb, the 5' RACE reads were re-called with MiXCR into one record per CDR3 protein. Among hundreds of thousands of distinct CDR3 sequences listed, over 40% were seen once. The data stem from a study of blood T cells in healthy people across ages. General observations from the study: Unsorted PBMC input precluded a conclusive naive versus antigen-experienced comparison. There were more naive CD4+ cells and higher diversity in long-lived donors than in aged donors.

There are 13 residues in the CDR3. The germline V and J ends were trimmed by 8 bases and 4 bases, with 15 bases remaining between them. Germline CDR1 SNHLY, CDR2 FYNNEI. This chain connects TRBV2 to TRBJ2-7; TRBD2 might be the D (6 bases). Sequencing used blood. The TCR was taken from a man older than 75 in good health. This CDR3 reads CASLRDVGYEQYF. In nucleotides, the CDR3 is TGTGCCAGCCTGCGGGACGTCGGGTACGAGCAGTACTTC.